Here is one T cell receptor beta chain with its context. Base qualities are not at hand, and no much larger clone is one base apart. From the germline V gene (reference sequence), CDR1 is GTSNPN and CDR2 is SVGIG. V is clipped by 4 bases and J by 5 bases, and the sequence between their germline boundaries is 11 bases long. Its CDR3 holds 13 amino acids, cysteine through phenylalanine. Here the CDR3 DNA is all that survives: 39 bases in frame from base 1. TCR-alpha and TCR-beta chains were sequenced unpaired, so chain pairing information was not available. The immunoSEQ multiplex PCR assay was used to generate TCR libraries, with TCR-beta and/or TCR-alpha/delta assays applied to each sample. The amplified TCR libraries were sequenced on the Illumina high-throughput platform. The paper's data handling went like this. Clustering and dimensionality reduction relied on pairwise TCRdist distances among GMM-specific receptors from T cells that were either sorted ex vivo or expanded in vitro. Sequence motifs, defined by gene usage and CDR3 content, were tested for enrichment in tetramer-positive compared with tetramer-negative populations. In TCRdb, the immuneACCESS table is reduced to in-frame sequences with V and J assigned. These tables do not hold every clone; where another copy was compared, an unresolved V gene accounts for under half, and the others remain unexplained. V, J and clone size are taken as reported in that table, and D and trimming were inferred from the DNA itself. This sample lists roughly 61,000 clones; approximately 85% were detected once. The ten largest clones take up 21% of the sample.

After being thawed and rested overnight, PBMC were stained with GMM-loaded CD1B tetramer, a Live/Dead dye and anti-CD3, and were then sorted on a FACS Aria II. CD1B tetramers were loaded with C32 glucose monomycolate purified from Rhodococcus equi. Before cryopreservation, the PBMC used for tetramer sorting had been depleted of CD14-expressing monocytes as part of a separate study. From each donor, approximately 100,000 tetramer-negative cells were sorted and analyzed together with the tetramer-positive cells. Antigen-specific T cells were sorted from four healthy South African adults using GMM-loaded CD1B tetramers. These data originate in a study of T cells in tuberculosis (dated by TCRdb to 2017 to 2018). Background on the whole study: To characterize T cells specific for the mycobacterial lipid antigen glucose monomycolate (GMM), the study used CD1B tetramers together with high-throughput TCR immunosequencing.

Study-level results and caveats: T cells that bind the CD1B-GMM tetramer with low affinity may not have been captured by the stringent sort gate.

The sequence is built from TRBV30 and TRBJ2-2; the D gene is possibly TRBD1, with 5 bases matching. Sequencing input: CD1b-GMM tetramer-negative cells sorted from PBMCs. The cell subset or site label for this specimen denotes: T cells not binding CD1B-GMM tetramer, sorted from same donor. This receptor was obtained from an adult woman with latent tuberculosis. The nucleotides are TGTGCCTGGACCACAGGATTAACCGGGGAGCTGTTTTTT. Translated, this gives CAWTTGLTGELFF.